The entry that follows covers one TCR beta chain sequence. Antigen specificity is unknown. This specimen belongs to a study of cytomegalovirus exposure and HLA in healthy donors. Primers: 60 Vbeta forward and 13 Jbeta reverse. Profiled with immunoSEQ multiplex PCR; TCRdb holds only in-frame clones, not every one. The sample yields 100,000 to 150,000 clones, 74% seen once. Whole-study results and caveats: CMV serostatus stood as the only immune exposure information on hand. Analyses of presence and absence presupposed an approximately uniform sequencing depth across donors.

There are 13 residues in the CDR3. Germline V gene data show CDR1 as SNHLY and CDR2 as FYNNEI. Trimming took off 6 bases at V and 2 bases at J, with 10 bases between the two ends. The TCR originated in a woman aged 45-59 years in good health and CMV-seropositive. This chain joins TRBV2 and TRBJ2-5, with TRBD1 as a possible D gene (6 bases). Sequences were obtained from PBMCs. CDR3 sequence (DNA): TGTGCCAGCAGACGGACAGAGCAAGAGACCCAGTACTTC. Translation: CASRRTEQETQYF. Supplemented by reference TRBV2 and TRBJ2-5, the full variable domain reads EPEVTQTPSHQVTQMGQEVILRCVPISNHLYFYWYRQILGQKVEFLVSFYNNEISEKSEIFDDQFSVERPDGSNFTLKIRSTKLEDSAMYFCASRRTEQETQYFGPGTRLLVL.